What follows describes a single TCR beta chain. What it recognizes is unknown. This sample is drawn from a study of radiation and T cells in renal cell carcinoma. The assay was immunoSEQ multiplex PCR, and TCRdb's table has in-frame clones only and misses some. The data contain approximately 150,000 clones, 80% to 90% of them singletons. Documented time point: blood 4 weeks post-SBRT, at nephrectomy. Sample treatment: 15 Gy SBRT to primary tumor, nephrectomy 4 weeks later. Serial blood draws occurred at baseline and 2 and 4 weeks post-SBRT. This renal cell carcinoma was of the clear cell type. Trimming took 5 bases from V and 3 from J, leaving 14 bases between them. The CDR3 sequence is 15 residues long. Per the germline V gene, CDR1 is SGHTA and CDR2 is FQGNSA. Broader study findings: In blood, top tumor clones expanded by 2 weeks, shrinking by 4.

The source of this sequence is a woman aged 45-65 years with renal cell carcinoma. The rearrangement uses TRBV7-2 and TRBJ1-5, with D unresolved. This specimen consisted of blood, obtained from a patient whose treatment included radiotherapy and nephrectomy. The CDR3 spells CASSPGPNPNQPQHF. The DNA of the CDR3 is TGTGCCAGCAGCCCCGGGCCCAACCCCAATCAGCCCCAGCATTTT.